Only a few counts were recorded for the clone carrying this T cell receptor (beta chain). TCRdb ran MiXCR on the 5' RACE reads and lists one entry per CDR3 protein. Here the sample spans about 250,000 distinct CDR3 sequences, 7.5% being singletons. Trimming took 1 base from V and 0 from J, leaving 8 bases between them. The CDR3 spans 15 residues. Germline CDR1 reads SGHAT; CDR2 reads FQDESV (reference sequence). This entry belongs to a study of identical twins. The same sample was also used in a study of yellow fever vaccine responses in identical twins.

The receptor comes from a woman younger than 30 in good health. The V gene is TRBV11-1, the J gene TRBJ2-3, with D unresolved. Sequencing was carried out using CD8+ T cells sorted from blood. The CDR3 protein is CASSLGSDSTDTQYF. CDR3 nucleotide sequence: TGTGCCAGCAGCTTAGGATCGGATAGCACAGATACGCAGTATTTT.